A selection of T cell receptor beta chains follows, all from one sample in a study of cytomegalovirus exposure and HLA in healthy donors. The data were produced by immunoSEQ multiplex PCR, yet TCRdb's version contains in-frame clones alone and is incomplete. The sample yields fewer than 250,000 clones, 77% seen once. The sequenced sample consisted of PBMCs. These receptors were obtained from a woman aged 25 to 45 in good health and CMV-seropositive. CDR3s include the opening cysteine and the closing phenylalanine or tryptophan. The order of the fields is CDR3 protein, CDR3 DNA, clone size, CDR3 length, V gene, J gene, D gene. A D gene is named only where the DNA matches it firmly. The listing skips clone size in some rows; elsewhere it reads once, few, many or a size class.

CASSEAWAAQETQYF	TGTGCCAGCAGTGAAGCTTGGGCAGCACAAGAGACCCAGTACTTC	.	15	TRBV6-1	TRBJ2-5	.
CASTRGGGDWTGELFF	TGCGCCAGCACTAGGGGCGGGGGCGATTGGACCGGGGAGCTGTTTTTT	.	16	TRBV5-1	TRBJ2-2	.
CASSLVGVTGGRLNYGYTF	TGTGCCAGCAGCTTAGTAGGAGTCACAGGGGGTAGGCTAAACTATGGCTACACCTTC	few	19	TRBV7-2	TRBJ1-2	TRBD1
CASSPGPQNSNQPQHF	TGTGCCAGCAGCCCAGGGCCGCAGAATAGCAATCAGCCCCAGCATTTT	.	16	TRBV4-2	TRBJ1-5	.
CASRGSGRASYEQYF	TGTGCCAGCAGGGGTAGCGGGAGGGCCTCATACGAGCAGTACTTC	.	15	TRBV7-8	TRBJ2-7	TRBD2
CASIRSPEENTEAFF	TGTGCCAGCATCCGAAGCCCGGAGGAGAACACTGAAGCTTTCTTT	.	15	TRBV6-6	TRBJ1-1	.
CASSAVGGSYEQYF	TGTGCCAGCTCCGCTGTAGGGGGCTCCTACGAGCAGTACTTC	.	14	TRBV6-5	TRBJ2-7	.
CASGPPVATNEKLFF	TGTGCTAGTGGTCCCCCGGTTGCAACTAATGAAAAACTGTTTTTT	.	15	TRBV12-5	TRBJ1-4	.
CASSQGPGQAVGYTF	TGTGCCAGCAGCCAAGGACCCGGACAGGCTGTGGGCTACACCTTC	.	15	TRBV4-2	TRBJ1-2	TRBD1
CAISEGSTRNQPQHF	TGTGCCATCAGTGAGGGGTCGACAAGAAATCAGCCCCAGCATTTT	.	15	TRBV10-3	TRBJ1-5	.
CAISGDRGPADTQYF	TGTGCCATCAGCGGGGACAGGGGGCCCGCAGATACGCAGTATTTT	.	15	TRBV10-3	TRBJ2-3	TRBD1
CASSFDSGEQFF	TGTGCCAGCAGCTTTGATTCGGGTGAGCAGTTCTTC	.	12	TRBV7-2	TRBJ2-1	.
CAIRGSGTPTNYGYTF	TGTGCCATCAGGGGCTCCGGGACACCCACCAACTATGGCTACACCTTC	.	16	TRBV10-3	TRBJ1-2	.
CASSLPGTEASPLHF	TGCGCCAGCAGCCTGCCCGGGACAGAGGCTTCACCCCTCCACTTT	once	15	TRBV5-1	TRBJ1-6	TRBD1
CAWRIGSTNEKLFF	TGTGCCTGGAGAATTGGGAGCACTAATGAAAAACTGTTTTTT	.	14	TRBV30	TRBJ1-4	.
CSARGQETQYF	TGCAGCGCAAGGGGTCAAGAGACCCAGTACTTC	.	11	TRBV29-1	TRBJ2-5	.
CAADRGLGPDTQYF	TGTGCCGCGGACAGGGGCCTAGGACCAGATACGCAGTATTTT	few	14	TRBV30	TRBJ2-3	TRBD1
CASSLTGTALIRPQHF	TGTGCCAGCAGTTTAACCGGGACAGCCTTAATAAGGCCCCAGCATTTT	.	16	TRBV27	TRBJ1-5	TRBD1
CASSFPEQGIYEQYF	TGTGCCAGCAGTTTCCCCGAACAGGGGATCTACGAGCAGTACTTC	.	15	TRBV6-6	TRBJ2-7	TRBD1
CASSVSGASGTQYF	TGTGCCAGCAGTGTCTCAGGGGCGAGCGGGACCCAGTACTTC	.	14	TRBV25-1	TRBJ2-5	.
CASSSARVSNYGYTF	TGTGCCAGCAGTTCTGCCAGGGTTTCTAACTATGGCTACACCTTC	.	15	TRBV28	TRBJ1-2	.
CASSLGSGGMKTQYF	TGTGCCAGCAGCTTGGGAAGCGGGGGAATGAAGACCCAGTACTTC	.	15	TRBV5-6	TRBJ2-5	TRBD2
CASSISQGATYEQYF	TGTGCCAGTAGTATTTCTCAGGGGGCTACCTACGAGCAGTACTTC	.	15	TRBV19	TRBJ2-7	TRBD1
CASSRTGSSYEQYF	TGTGCCAGCAGCCGGACCGGGAGCTCCTACGAGCAGTACTTC	few	14	TRBV28	TRBJ2-7	.
CASRRAGRLNTEAFF	TGCGCCAGCCGAAGGGCGGGACGGTTGAACACTGAAGCTTTCTTT	.	15	TRBV4-1	TRBJ1-1	.